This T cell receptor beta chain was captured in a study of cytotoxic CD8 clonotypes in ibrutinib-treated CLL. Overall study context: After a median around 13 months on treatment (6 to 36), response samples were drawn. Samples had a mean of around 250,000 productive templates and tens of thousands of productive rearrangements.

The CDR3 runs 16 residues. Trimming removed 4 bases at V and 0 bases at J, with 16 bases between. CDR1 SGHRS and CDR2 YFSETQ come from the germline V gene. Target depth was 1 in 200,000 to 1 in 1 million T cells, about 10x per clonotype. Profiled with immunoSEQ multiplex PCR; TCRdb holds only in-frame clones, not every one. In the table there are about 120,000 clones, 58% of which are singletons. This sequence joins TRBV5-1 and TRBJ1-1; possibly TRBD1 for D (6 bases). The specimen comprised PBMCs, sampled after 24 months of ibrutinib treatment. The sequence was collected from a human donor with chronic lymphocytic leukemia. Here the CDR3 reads CASSATRGAVNTEAFF. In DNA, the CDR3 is TGCGCCAGCAGCGCGACCCGGGGGGCGGTGAACACTGAAGCTTTCTTT.